This T cell receptor beta chain was retrieved from a study of blood T cell repertoires in COVID-19. Study-level information: Some COVID-19 samples were acute and others convalescent; all came from the United States, Italy and Spain.

Assay used: immunoSEQ multiplex PCR; TCRdb lists only in-frame clones, some missing. Among under 150,000 clones, approximately 80% were seen once, and the ten largest hold roughly 8%. This clone was counted a few times. CDR3 size: 11 residues. The germline gives CDR1 GTSNPN, CDR2 SVGIG (reference sequence). V trimming: 2 bases; J trimming: 10 bases; junction bases outside the gene matches: 1. The specimen sequenced was peripheral blood. The receptor comes from a middle-aged woman with acute or convalescent COVID-19. The chain is built from TRBV30 and TRBJ1-3; 8 nucleotides match TRBD1. Written as DNA, the CDR3 is TGTGCCTGGAGTAACAGGGGGACCATATATTTT. As protein: CAWSNRGTIYF.